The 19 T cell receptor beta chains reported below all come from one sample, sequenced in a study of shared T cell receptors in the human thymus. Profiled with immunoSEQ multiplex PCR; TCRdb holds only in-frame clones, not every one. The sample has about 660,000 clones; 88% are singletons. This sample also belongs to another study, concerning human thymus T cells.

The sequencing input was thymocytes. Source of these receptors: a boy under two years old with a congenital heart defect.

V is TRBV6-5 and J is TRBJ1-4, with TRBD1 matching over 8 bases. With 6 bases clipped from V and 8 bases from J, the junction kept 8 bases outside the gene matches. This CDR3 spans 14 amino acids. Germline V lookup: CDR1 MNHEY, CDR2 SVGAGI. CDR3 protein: CASSDRGRGEKLFF. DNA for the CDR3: TGTGCCAGCAGCGACAGGGGAAGGGGGGAAAAACTGTTTTTT.

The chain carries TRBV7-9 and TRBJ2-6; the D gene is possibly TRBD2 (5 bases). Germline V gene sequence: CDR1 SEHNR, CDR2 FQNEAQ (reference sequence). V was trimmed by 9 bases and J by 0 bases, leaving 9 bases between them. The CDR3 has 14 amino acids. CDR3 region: CARDSNSGANVLTF. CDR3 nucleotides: TGTGCCAGGGACTCGAACTCTGGGGCCAACGTCCTGACTTTC.

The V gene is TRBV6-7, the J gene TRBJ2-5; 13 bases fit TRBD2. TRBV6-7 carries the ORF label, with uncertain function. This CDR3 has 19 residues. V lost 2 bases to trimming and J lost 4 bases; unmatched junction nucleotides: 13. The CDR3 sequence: CASSYPPALAGGPPETQYF. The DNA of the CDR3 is TGTGCCAGCAGTTACCCCCCGGCACTAGCGGGAGGGCCGCCAGAGACCCAGTACTTC.

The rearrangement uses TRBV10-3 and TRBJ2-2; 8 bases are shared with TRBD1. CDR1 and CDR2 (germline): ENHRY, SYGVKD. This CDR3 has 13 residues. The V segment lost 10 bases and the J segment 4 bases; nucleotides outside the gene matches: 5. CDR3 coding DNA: TGTGCCAGCAGGGACAGGTTCACCGGGGAGCTGTTTTTT. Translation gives CASRDRFTGELFF.

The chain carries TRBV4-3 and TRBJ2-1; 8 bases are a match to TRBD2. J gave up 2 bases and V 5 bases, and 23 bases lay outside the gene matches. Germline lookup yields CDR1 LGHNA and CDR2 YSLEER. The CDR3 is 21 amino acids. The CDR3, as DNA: TGCGCCAGCAGCTCTCGAAAGGTGGGTCCGGGAGGGCCCTATCCCTACAATGAGCAGTTCTTC. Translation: CASSSRKVGPGGPYPYNEQFF.

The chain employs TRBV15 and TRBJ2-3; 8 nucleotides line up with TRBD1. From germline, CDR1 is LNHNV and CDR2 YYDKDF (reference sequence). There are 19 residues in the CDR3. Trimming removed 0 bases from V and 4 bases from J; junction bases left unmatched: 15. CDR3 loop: CATSRDASNWDRCADTQYF. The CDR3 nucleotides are TGTGCCACCAGCAGAGATGCCTCTAATTGGGACAGGTGCGCAGATACGCAGTATTTT.

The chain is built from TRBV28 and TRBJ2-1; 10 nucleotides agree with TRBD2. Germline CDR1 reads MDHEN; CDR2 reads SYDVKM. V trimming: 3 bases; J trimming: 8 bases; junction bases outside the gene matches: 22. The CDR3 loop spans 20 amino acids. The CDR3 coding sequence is TGTGCCAGCAGTTTGCGATTTTGCGTTAGCGGGAGGTGCGGGCCCTATGAGCAGTTCTTC. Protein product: CASSLRFCVSGRCGPYEQFF.

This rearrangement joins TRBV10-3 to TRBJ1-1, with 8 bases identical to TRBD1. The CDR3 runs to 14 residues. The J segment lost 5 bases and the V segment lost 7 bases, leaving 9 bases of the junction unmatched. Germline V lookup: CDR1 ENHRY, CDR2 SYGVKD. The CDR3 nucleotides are TGTGCCATCACCGGACAGGGAAGGCATACTGAAGCTTTCTTT. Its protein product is CAITGQGRHTEAFF.

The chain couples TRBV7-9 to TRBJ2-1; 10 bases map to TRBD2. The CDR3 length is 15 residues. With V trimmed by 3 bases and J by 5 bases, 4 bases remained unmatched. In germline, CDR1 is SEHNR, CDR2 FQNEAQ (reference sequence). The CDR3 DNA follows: TGTGCCAGCAGCTTTTGGACTAGCGGAGACAATGAGCAGTTCTTC. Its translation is CASSFWTSGDNEQFF.

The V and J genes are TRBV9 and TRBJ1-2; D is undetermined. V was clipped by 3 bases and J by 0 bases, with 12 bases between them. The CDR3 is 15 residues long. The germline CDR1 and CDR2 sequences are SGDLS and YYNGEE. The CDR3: CASSEGVETNYGYTF. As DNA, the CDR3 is TGTGCCAGCAGCGAGGGAGTGGAAACTAACTATGGCTACACCTTC.

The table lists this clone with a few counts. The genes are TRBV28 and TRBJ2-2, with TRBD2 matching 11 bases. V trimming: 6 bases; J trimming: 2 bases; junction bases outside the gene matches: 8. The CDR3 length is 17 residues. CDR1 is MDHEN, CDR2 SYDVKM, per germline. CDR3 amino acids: CASRPPSGRPNTGELFF. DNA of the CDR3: TGTGCCAGCAGACCCCCTAGCGGGAGGCCCAACACCGGGGAGCTGTTTTTT.

The chain's CDR3 is CASSVHGTGDAFF. For the CDR3, the DNA is TGTGCCAGCAGCGTACACGGGACAGGGGATGCTTTCTTT. This chain joins TRBV9 and TRBJ1-1, with 10 bases matching TRBD1. V lost 1 base to trimming and J lost 11 bases; unmatched junction nucleotides: 5. Looked up from germline, CDR1 is SGDLS and CDR2 is YYNGEE. The CDR3 is 13 residues long.

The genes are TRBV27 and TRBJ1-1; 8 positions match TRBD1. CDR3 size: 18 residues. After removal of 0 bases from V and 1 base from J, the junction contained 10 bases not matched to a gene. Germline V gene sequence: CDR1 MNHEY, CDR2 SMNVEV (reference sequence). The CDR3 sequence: CASSLSGQGAKENTEAFF. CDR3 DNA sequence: TGTGCCAGCAGTTTATCGGGGCAGGGGGCTAAGGAGAACACTGAAGCTTTCTTT.

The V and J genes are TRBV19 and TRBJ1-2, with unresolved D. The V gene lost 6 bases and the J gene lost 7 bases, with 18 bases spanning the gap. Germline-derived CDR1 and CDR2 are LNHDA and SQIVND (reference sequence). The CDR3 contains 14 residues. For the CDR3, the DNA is TGTGCCAGTAGCCACCTCGGACCAAGCGGTGGCTACACCTTC. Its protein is CASSHLGPSGGYTF.

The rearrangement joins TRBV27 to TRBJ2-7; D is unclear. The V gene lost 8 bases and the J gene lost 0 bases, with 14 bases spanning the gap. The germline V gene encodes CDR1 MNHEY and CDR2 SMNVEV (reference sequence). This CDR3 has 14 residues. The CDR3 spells CASAIHPGSYEQYF. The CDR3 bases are TGTGCCAGCGCTATACACCCGGGCTCCTACGAGCAGTACTTC.

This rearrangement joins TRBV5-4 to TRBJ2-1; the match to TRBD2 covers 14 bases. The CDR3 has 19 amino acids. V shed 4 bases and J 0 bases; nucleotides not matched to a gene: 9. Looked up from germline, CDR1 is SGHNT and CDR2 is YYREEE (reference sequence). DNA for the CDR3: TGTGCCAGCAGCCCCGGGACTAGCGGGAGACCCAGCTCCTACAATGAGCAGTTCTTC. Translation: CASSPGTSGRPSSYNEQFF. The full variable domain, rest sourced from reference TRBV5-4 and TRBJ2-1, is ETGVTQSPTHLIKTRGQQVTLRCSSQSGHNTVSWYQQALGQGPQFIFQYYREEENGRGNFPPRFSGLQFPNYSSELNVNALELDDSALYLCASSPGTSGRPSSYNEQFFGPGTRLTVL.

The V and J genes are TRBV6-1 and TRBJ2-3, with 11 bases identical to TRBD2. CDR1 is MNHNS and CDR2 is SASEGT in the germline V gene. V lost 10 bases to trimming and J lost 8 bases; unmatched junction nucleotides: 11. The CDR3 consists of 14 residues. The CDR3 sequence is CAILLAGAPITQYF. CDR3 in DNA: TGTGCCATCCTACTAGCGGGAGCCCCTATTACGCAGTATTTT.

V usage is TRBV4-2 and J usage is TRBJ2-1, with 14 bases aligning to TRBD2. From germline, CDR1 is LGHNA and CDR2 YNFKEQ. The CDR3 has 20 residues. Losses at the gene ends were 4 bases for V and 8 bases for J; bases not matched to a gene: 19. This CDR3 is CASSLLRIRTSGRLRDEQFF. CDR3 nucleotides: TGTGCCAGCAGCCTCTTACGGATTAGGACTAGCGGGAGGCTCAGGGATGAGCAGTTCTTC.

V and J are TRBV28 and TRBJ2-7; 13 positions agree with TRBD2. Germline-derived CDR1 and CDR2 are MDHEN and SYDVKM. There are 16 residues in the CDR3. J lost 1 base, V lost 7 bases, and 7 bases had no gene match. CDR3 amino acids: CASTPGLAGRSYEQYF. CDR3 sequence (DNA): TGTGCCAGCACACCGGGACTAGCGGGAAGGTCCTACGAGCAGTACTTC.